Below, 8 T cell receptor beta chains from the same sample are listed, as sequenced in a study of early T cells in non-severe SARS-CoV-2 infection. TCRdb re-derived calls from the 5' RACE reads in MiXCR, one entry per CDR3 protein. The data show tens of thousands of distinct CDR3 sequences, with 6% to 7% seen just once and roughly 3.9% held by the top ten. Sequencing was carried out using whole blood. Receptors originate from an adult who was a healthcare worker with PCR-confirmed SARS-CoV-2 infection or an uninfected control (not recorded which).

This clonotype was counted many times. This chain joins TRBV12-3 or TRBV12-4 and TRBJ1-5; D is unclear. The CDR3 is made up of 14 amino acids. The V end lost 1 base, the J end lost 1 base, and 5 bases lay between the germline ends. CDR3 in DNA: TGTGCCAGCAGTTTAGGAGGGAGCAATCAGCCCCAGCATTTT. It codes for CASSLGGSNQPQHF.

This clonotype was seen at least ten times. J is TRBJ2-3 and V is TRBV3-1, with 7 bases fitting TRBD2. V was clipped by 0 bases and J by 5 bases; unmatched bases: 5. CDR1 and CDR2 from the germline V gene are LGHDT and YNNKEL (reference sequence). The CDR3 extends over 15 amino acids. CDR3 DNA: TGTGCCAGCAGCCAAGACGGGCGGGAGATAGATACGCAGTATTTT. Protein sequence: CASSQDGREIDTQYF.

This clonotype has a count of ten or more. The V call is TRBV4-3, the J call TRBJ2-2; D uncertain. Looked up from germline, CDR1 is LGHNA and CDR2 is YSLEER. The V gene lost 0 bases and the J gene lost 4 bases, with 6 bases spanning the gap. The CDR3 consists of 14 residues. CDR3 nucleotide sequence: TGCGCCAGCAGCCAAGAATGGAGCACCGGGGAGCTGTTTTTT. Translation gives CASSQEWSTGELFF.

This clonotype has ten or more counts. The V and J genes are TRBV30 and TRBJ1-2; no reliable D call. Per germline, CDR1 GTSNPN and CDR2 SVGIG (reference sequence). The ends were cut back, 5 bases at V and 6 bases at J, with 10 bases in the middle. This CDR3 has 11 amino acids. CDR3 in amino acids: CAWSGLDGYTF. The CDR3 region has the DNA TGTGCCTGGTCCGGTCTCGATGGCTACACCTTC.

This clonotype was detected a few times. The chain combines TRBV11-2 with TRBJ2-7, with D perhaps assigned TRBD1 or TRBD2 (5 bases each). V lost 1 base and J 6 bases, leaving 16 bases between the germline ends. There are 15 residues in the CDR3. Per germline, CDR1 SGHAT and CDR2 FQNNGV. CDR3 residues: CASSLVGRISGEQYF. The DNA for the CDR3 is TGTGCCAGCAGCTTAGTGGGACGGATCTCGGGCGAGCAGTACTTC.

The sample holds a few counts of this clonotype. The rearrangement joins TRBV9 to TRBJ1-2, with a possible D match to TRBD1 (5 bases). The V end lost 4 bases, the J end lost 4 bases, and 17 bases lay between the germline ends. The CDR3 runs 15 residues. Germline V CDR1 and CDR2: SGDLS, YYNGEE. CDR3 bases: TGTGCCAGCAGCCCCGGAGTTGGGGACCTCTATGGCTACACCTTC. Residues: CASSPGVGDLYGYTF.

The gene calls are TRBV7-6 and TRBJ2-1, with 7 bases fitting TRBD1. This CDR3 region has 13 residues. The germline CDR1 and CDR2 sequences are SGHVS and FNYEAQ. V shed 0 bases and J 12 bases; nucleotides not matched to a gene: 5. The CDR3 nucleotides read TGTGCCAGCAGCTTAGCCGAAACAGGGGTGCAGTTCTTC. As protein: CASSLAETGVQFF.

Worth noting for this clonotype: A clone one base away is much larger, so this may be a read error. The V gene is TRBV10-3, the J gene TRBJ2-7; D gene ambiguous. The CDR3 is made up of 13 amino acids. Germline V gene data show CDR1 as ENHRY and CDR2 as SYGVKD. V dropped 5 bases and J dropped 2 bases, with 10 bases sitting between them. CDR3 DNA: TGTGCCATCAGTACCGGGTCGGCCTACGAGCAGTACTTC. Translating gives CAISTGSAYEQYF.